The TCR beta chain described here comes from a study of OX40 agonist ivuxolimab in advanced cancers. Study in general: Cancers in dose escalation were hepatocellular, melanoma, renal cell and head and neck. Regarding the study as a whole: On average, a greater number of expanded clones characterised CD8+ T cells relative to CD4+.

TCRdb's table, derived via immunoSEQ multiplex PCR, lists solely in-frame clones and lacks some. The sample has some 85,000 clones, 91% seen once. CDR1 is SGHKS and CDR2 is YYEKEE in the germline V gene (reference sequence). This CDR3 has 15 residues. Trimming took off 0 bases at V and 4 bases at J, with 11 bases between the two ends. Remarks on this clone: No antigen is known for it.

This chain links TRBV5-5 with TRBJ1-3; D is ambiguous. The source material was CD4+ or CD8+ T cells sorted from blood, sampled in a trial of the OX40 agonist ivuxolimab. The sequence was collected from an adult with an advanced solid tumor such as melanoma, head and neck, liver or kidney cancer. In nucleotides, the CDR3 is TGTGCCAGCAGCTTGGGGCAGCTCTCCGGAAACACCATATATTTT. It encodes CASSLGQLSGNTIYF.